Following are 12 T cell receptor beta chains from one sample sequenced in a study of patients with pleural tuberculosis. TCRdb re-called the reads through MiXCR, storing one row per CDR3 protein. The data show about 29,000 distinct CDR3 sequences, with 18% seen just once and 3.5% held by the top ten. Sequencing was performed on peripheral blood. These receptors were obtained from a human donor with pleural tuberculosis.

This clonotype showed up many times. The CDR3 spells CASSPQGDTQYF. The CDR3 DNA follows: TGTGCCAGCAGCCCCCAGGGAGATACGCAGTATTTT. The rearrangement joins TRBV7-2 to TRBJ2-3, with D possibly TRBD1 on 5 matching bases. The CDR3 is 12 amino acids. From germline, CDR1 is SGHTA and CDR2 FQGNSA. V was clipped by 5 bases and J by 5 bases, with 8 bases between them.

This clonotype was counted at least ten times. The V call is TRBV20-1, the J call TRBJ2-7; D remains unclear. CDR1 DFQATT and CDR2 SNEGSKA come from the germline V gene (reference sequence). This CDR3 comprises 12 residues. V was pared by 0 bases and J by 3 bases, with 6 bases between. The CDR3 coding sequence is TGCAGTGCTAGAGAGGGAAGCTACGAGCAGTACTTC. Translated: CSAREGSYEQYF.

On this clonotype itself: The conserved phenylalanine or tryptophan normally closing the CDR3 is absent here, so this likely arose from a read error. The chain employs TRBV6-6 and TRBJ1-3; no clear D gene. Between the trimmed V and J ends, which lost 6 bases and 4 bases, there was a span of 13 bases. Germline assignment: CDR1 MNHNY and CDR2 SVGAGI (reference sequence). This CDR3 is built from 14 residues. CDR3: CASSYGLRGNTIYS. The CDR3 bases are TGTGCCAGCAGCTACGGCTTACGGGGAAACACCATATATTCT.

This clonotype came up many times. The chain carries TRBV2 and TRBJ1-2, with 8 bases fitting TRBD1. V lost 6 bases, J lost 8 bases, and 8 bases stayed unmatched. The CDR3 totals 13 residues. Germline lookup yields CDR1 SNHLY and CDR2 FYNNEI. CDR3 amino acids: CASRVQGAQGYTF. CDR3 nucleotides: TGTGCCAGCAGAGTTCAGGGGGCGCAAGGCTACACCTTC.

There are many counts of this clonotype. The chain recombines TRBV5-1 with TRBJ2-5, with D perhaps TRBD1 (6 bases). There are 15 residues in the CDR3. Germline-derived CDR1 and CDR2 are SGHRS and YFSETQ. V lost 4 bases and J lost 2, with 15 bases in between. The CDR3 reads CASSHRDKSQETQYF. The DNA for the CDR3 is TGCGCCAGCAGCCACAGGGATAAATCTCAAGAGACCCAGTACTTC.

This clonotype was observed many times. The CDR3 nucleotides are TGCAGTGCTAGAATCGGGGCCTATGGCTACACCTTC. Residues: CSARIGAYGYTF. V usage is TRBV20-1 and J usage is TRBJ1-2; possible D gene TRBD1, 5 bases. Germline CDR1 DFQATT, CDR2 SNEGSKA (reference sequence). Deletions cut 2 bases from V and 4 bases from J, with 8 bases between. The CDR3 is 12 amino acids.

In its sample, this clonotype ranks as medium-sized. This sequence joins TRBV20-1 and TRBJ2-1; no firm D call. In germline, CDR1 is DFQATT, CDR2 SNEGSKA (reference sequence). This CDR3 comprises 14 residues. V shed 6 bases and J shed 3 bases, with 15 bases lying between them. As DNA, the CDR3 is TGCAGTGCCCATCATTCCGGGCTCTACAATGAGCAGTTCTTC. This gives the protein CSAHHSGLYNEQFF.

This clonotype has more than one count but fewer than ten. This chain joins TRBV30 and TRBJ1-3, with no clear D. CDR3 length: 13 amino acids. The V gene lost 2 bases and the J gene lost 0 bases, with 5 bases spanning the gap. The germline gives CDR1 GTSNPN, CDR2 SVGIG (reference sequence). The CDR3 reads CAWSFSSGNTIYF. CDR3 in DNA: TGTGCCTGGAGTTTCAGCTCTGGAAACACCATATATTTT.

The chain links TRBV7-9 to TRBJ2-7; 10 positions match TRBD2. Germline V lookup: CDR1 SEHNR, CDR2 FQNEAQ (reference sequence). This CDR3 has 14 amino acids. V lost 11 bases, J lost 5 bases, and 12 bases stayed unmatched. The CDR3 loop reads CAGGPSGSRHEQYF. CDR3 in DNA: TGTGCCGGCGGCCCTAGCGGGAGTCGCCACGAGCAGTACTTC.

As regards this clonotype: This may come from a read error, since a much larger clone is one base off. The CDR3 end shows no conserved phenylalanine or tryptophan, and so a read error is likely. Here the CDR3 DNA reads TGTGCCTGGAGTTGGAATAGGAACACTGAAGCTTTCCTT. It codes for CAWSWNRNTEAFL. J is TRBJ1-1 and V is TRBV30; D gene ambiguous. This CDR3 has 13 amino acids. The V gene's germline CDR1 is GTSNPN and CDR2 SVGIG (reference sequence). Trimming took off 2 bases at V and 1 base at J, with 8 bases between the two ends.

On this clonotype itself: It may be a read error: a sequence one base away is much more abundant. The chain uses TRBV7-3 and TRBJ2-2; D could derive from TRBD1 or TRBD2 (8 bases each). Trimming removed 11 bases from V and 6 bases from J, with 16 bases in between. This CDR3 spans 13 amino acids. The germline gives CDR1 SGHTA, CDR2 FQGTGA. Here the CDR3 DNA reads TGTGCCTCACAGGGGGGACTAGCCGGGGAGCTGTTTTTT. Translated: CASQGGLAGELFF.

This clonotype occurred many times. The CDR3 DNA sequence: TGTGCCAGCAGCCGGGAGAGTAATGAAAAACTGTTTTTT. Amino acid sequence: CASSRESNEKLFF. The V gene is TRBV5-4, the J gene TRBJ1-4; no reliable D call. The CDR3 spans 13 residues. V was pared by 4 bases and J by 4 bases, with 8 bases between. Germline V gene lookup returns CDR1 SGHNT and CDR2 YYREEE (reference sequence).